Sequencing of this T cell receptor (beta chain) was carried out in a study of T cells in Graves' hyperthyroidism and ophthalmopathy. Trimming shortened V by 3 bases and J by 3 bases, and 15 bases separated the two germline ends. This CDR3 is 15 amino acids long. Germline V CDR1 and CDR2: SEHNR, FQNEAQ (reference sequence). Study findings and constraints: Most thyroid clonotypes that were expanded above 0.001 also turned up in blood.

Concerning this clonotype itself: Its antigen is undetermined.

There were TCR beta CDR3 regions amplified from RNA transcripts. Initially, a first-round RT-PCR of the TCR CDR3 employed the HTBI primer set. TCRdb ran MiXCR on the multiplex PCR reads and lists one entry per CDR3 protein. This sample has about 98,000 distinct CDR3 sequences, with roughly 40% found just once. Any patient presenting with uncontrolled infection, other autoimmune disease, pregnancy or lactation was left out. The chain recombines TRBV7-9 with TRBJ2-7; the D gene is possibly TRBD1 (6 bases). This clonotype was obtained from a woman aged 25 to 39 with Graves' hyperthyroidism. The sequencing input was peripheral blood or thyroid tissue (not recorded which). The CDR3 DNA follows: TGTGCCAGCAGCTTCAGGGGCAATAGAAACTACGAGCAGTACTTC. Translating gives CASSFRGNRNYEQYF.